This is a list of T cell receptor beta chains from one sample in a study of control samples from healthy donors and cancer patients. Measured with immunoSEQ multiplex PCR; TCRdb has only the in-frame clones, and not every one. Of 150,000 to 200,000 clones in the sample, more than 80% were seen once. Sequenced material: blood. The receptors originated from a man under 40 in good health. The CDR3 runs from the conserved cysteine through the conserved F or W. A D gene is named only where the DNA matches it firmly. The size of a clone is reported for some rows only, either as once, few or many, or as a class for expanded clones.

abundance | j_gene | d_gene | v_gene | CDR3nt | CDR3aa
. | TRBJ1-5 | . | TRBV19 | TGTGCCAGTAGCGAGGGGTATCAGCCCCAGCATTTT | CASSEGYQPQHF
. | TRBJ2-7 | TRBD2 | TRBV14 | TGTGCCAGCAGCCCCCCTAGCGGGGCCGTCTTAGGGGAGCAGTACTTC | CASSPPSGAVLGEQYF
. | TRBJ1-3 | . | TRBV4-2 | TGTGCCAGCAGCCAAGATTTAGGGAAAGGAAACACCATATATTTT | CASSQDLGKGNTIYF
. | TRBJ1-1 | . | TRBV19 | TGTGCCAGTAGTCCCAGGGCGGGAATGAACACTGAAGCTTTCTTT | CASSPRAGMNTEAFF
. | TRBJ1-1 | . | TRBV27 | TGTGCCAGCAGTTTGGGTGGGGGGACTGAAGCTTTCTTT | CASSLGGGTEAFF
few | TRBJ1-2 | TRBD1 | TRBV5-4 | TGTGCCAGCAGCCAGGTTGACAGGGCCTTCTATGGCTACACCTTC | CASSQVDRAFYGYTF
once | TRBJ2-1 | TRBD2 | TRBV7-2 | TGTGCCAGCAGCTTAGCGTGGGTTAGCGGGGAGTTCTTC | CASSLAWVSGEFF
. | TRBJ1-2 | . | TRBV28 | TGTGCCAGCAGTTTATTCGCAACCGGCTACACCTTC | CASSLFATGYTF
. | TRBJ2-1 | TRBD2 | TRBV30 | TGTGCCTGGAGTGAACGCGGGCGGGGGTCCTACAATGAGCAGTTCTTC | CAWSERGRGSYNEQFF
. | TRBJ2-1 | . | TRBV3-1/TRBV3-2 | TGTGCCAGCAGCCAAATGGTAATGGGGGGGGGCAGGAACAATGAGCAGTTCTTC | CASSQMVMGGGRNNEQFF
. | TRBJ2-5 | . | TRBV6-5 | TGTGCCAGCAGTTACACGGGGAAAGAGACCCAGTACTTC | CASSYTGKETQYF
. | TRBJ1-4 | TRBD1 | TRBV28 | TGTGCCACACGGGACAGTTCAGGAGAAAAACTGTTTTTT | CATRDSSGEKLFF
. | TRBJ1-2 | TRBD1 | TRBV5-4 | TGTGCCAGCAGCTTGGACAGGGGAAACTATGGCTACACCTTC | CASSLDRGNYGYTF
. | TRBJ2-1 | TRBD2 | TRBV9 | TGTGCCAGCAGCGTAGGGACTAGTAATGAGCAGTTCTTC | CASSVGTSNEQFF
. | TRBJ1-3 | . | TRBV5-6 | TGTGCCAGCAGCTTTCAAGGGGCGAAAGGAAACACCATATATTTT | CASSFQGAKGNTIYF
. | TRBJ1-6 | . | TRBV5-1 | TGCGCCAGCAGATCGGGAAACTATAATTCACCCCTCCACTTT | CASRSGNYNSPLHF
. | TRBJ1-2 | TRBD1 | TRBV10-1 | TGCGCCAGCAGTCCAGGACAGGGGACCTATGGCTACACCTTC | CASSPGQGTYGYTF
. | TRBJ2-5 | TRBD1 | TRBV7-9 | TGTGCCAGCAGCGGGGGGGAGACAGGGGGAGAGACCCAGTACTTC | CASSGGETGGETQYF
. | TRBJ2-7 | . | TRBV30 | TGTGCCTGGGACCGCCGGGTTGGAGGGAATTACGAGCAGTACTTC | CAWDRRVGGNYEQYF
. | TRBJ2-6 | . | TRBV7-7 | TGTGCCAGCAGCTTAGGGGCCACAGGGGCCAACGTCCTGACTTTC | CASSLGATGANVLTF